A selection of T cell receptor beta chains follows, all from one sample in a study of cytomegalovirus exposure and HLA in healthy donors. Only in-frame clones appear in the TCRdb table, and some are missing; sequencing was by immunoSEQ multiplex PCR. The profile covers under 150,000 clones, with about 80% appearing a single time and over 0.9% taken by the ten largest. What was sequenced was PBMCs. These receptors all stem from a human donor in good health. Both conserved end residues are part of each CDR3. A D gene is named only where the DNA matches it firmly. Clone size is stated in some rows and not others, as once, few, many or a class when expanded.

>-|TRBV19|-|TRBJ1-4
TGTGCCAGTAGTATATGGGGCCGTTCTGAAAAACTGTTTTTT
CASSIWGRSEKLFF
>-|TRBV21-1|-|TRBJ1-1
TGTGCCAGGGGCAAGGCTTTCTTT
CARGKAFF
>TRBD2|TRBV6-1|-|TRBJ2-3
TGTGCCAGCAGTGGTAGCGGGGGCCCAGATACGCAGTATTTT
CASSGSGGPDTQYF
>-|TRBV7-8|once|TRBJ2-7
TGTGCCAGCAGCTTAGCCGTCGCGGGGCGGATTTACGAGCAGTACTTC
CASSLAVAGRIYEQYF
>-|TRBV29-1|-|TRBJ2-7
TGCAGCGTTGGGGCAGCCTACGAGCAGTACTTC
CSVGAAYEQYF
>TRBD2|TRBV4-1|-|TRBJ2-5
TGCGCCAGCAGCCAAGAAGGGACTAGCGGGGTCCAAGAGACCCAGTACTTC
CASSQEGTSGVQETQYF
>TRBD2|TRBV5-6|few|TRBJ2-7
TGTGCCAGCAGCTTCTGGACTAGCGCCTACGAGCAGTACTTC
CASSFWTSAYEQYF
>-|TRBV7-9|-|TRBJ2-7
TGTGCCAGCAGCCCAAACAAATTGGCTAGCTACGAGCAGTACTTC
CASSPNKLASYEQYF
>TRBD1|TRBV4-1|-|TRBJ1-2
TGCGCCAGCAGCCACCTGGACAGGGAGGCTGGCTACACCTTC
CASSHLDREAGYTF
>-|TRBV7-2|few|TRBJ2-7
TGTGCCAGCAGCCCTCTAGGCAACTCCTACGAGCAGTACTTC
CASSPLGNSYEQYF
>TRBD2|TRBV4-1|-|TRBJ2-7
TGCGCCAGCAGCCCAATGGGGGCTAGCGGGGGGGACTACGAGCAGTACTTC
CASSPMGASGGDYEQYF
>-|TRBV4-1|few|TRBJ1-1
TGCGCCAGCAGCCAAGCGGGTAACACTGAAGCTTTCTTT
CASSQAGNTEAFF
>TRBD2|TRBV29-1|-|TRBJ2-1
TGCAGCGTTCCGGGACTAGCGGGGGGTTGGGAGCAGTTCTTC
CSVPGLAGGWEQFF
>-|TRBV6-1|-|TRBJ1-5
TGTGCCAGCAGTGAAAGGCTTCGGGAGTCGGGCAATCAGCCCCAGCATTTT
CASSERLRESGNQPQHF
>-|TRBV7-6|few|TRBJ2-6
TGTGCCAGCAGCTTAGTAGACAGCTCTGGGGCCAACGTCCTGACTTTC
CASSLVDSSGANVLTF
>-|TRBV11-2|-|TRBJ2-3
TGTGCCAGCAGCTCACGACCAATAAAGCGGGGACAAGGAGATACGCAGTATTTT
CASSSRPIKRGQGDTQYF
>-|TRBV19|once|TRBJ1-2
TGTGCCAGCGACGACAGGTACTATGGCTACACCTTC
CASDDRYYGYTF
>TRBD1|TRBV18|-|TRBJ2-7
TGTGCCAGCTCACGGGACAGGGAGGAGCAGTACTTC
CASSRDREEQYF
>TRBD2|TRBV7-6|-|TRBJ2-5
TGTGCCAGCAGCTTTAGCGGGGGGGCTTTAGAGACCCAGTACTTC
CASSFSGGALETQYF
>-|TRBV7-2|-|TRBJ1-4
TGTGCCAGCAGCCCCGGCGGGGCTCGAAGAAAACTGTTTTTT
CASSPGGARRKLFF
>-|TRBV5-6|-|TRBJ2-7
TGTGCCAGCAGCCTTTCTCCTACCGCCGCCGAGCAGTACTTC
CASSLSPTAAEQYF
>TRBD1|TRBV5-6|-|TRBJ1-2
TGTGCCAGCAGCTTGGGATCTCGCAGGGGGATCCCCGGCTACACCTTC
CASSLGSRRGIPGYTF
>TRBD1|TRBV13|-|TRBJ1-2
TGTGCCAGCAGCCAACAGGGGCTGGTTGGCTACACCTTC
CASSQQGLVGYTF
>-|TRBV6-6|once|TRBJ2-1
TGTGCCAGCAGTTACTCATCGGGGGATATTGTCAATGAGCAGTTCTTC
CASSYSSGDIVNEQFF
>-|TRBV4-1|few|TRBJ1-1
TGCGCCAGCAGCCAGGGAGGGGGTTATGAAGCTTTCTTT
CASSQGGGYEAFF
>-|TRBV10-3|-|TRBJ1-1
TGTGCCATCAGTAACTGGGAGCAGGTGGGAGCTTTCTTT
CAISNWEQVGAFF
>-|TRBV29-1|once|TRBJ1-2
TGCAGCGTTGAAGACGCCCCAGGGGCGGTTGGCTACACCTTC
CSVEDAPGAVGYTF
>-|TRBV5-1|-|TRBJ1-6
TGCGCCAGCAGCTTGGTCTTCGGCGGTGGAAGCTCCTATAATTCACCCCTCCACTTT
CASSLVFGGGSSYNSPLHF
>-|TRBV11-2|-|TRBJ1-3
TGTGCCAGCAGCTCGGACAGTTCCTCTGGAAACACCATATATTTT
CASSSDSSSGNTIYF
>TRBD2|TRBV2|-|TRBJ2-1
TGTGCCAGCAGCCCAAAGAGCGGGGGAGCCTACAATGAGCAGTTCTTC
CASSPKSGGAYNEQFF
>-|TRBV25-1|-|TRBJ2-2
TGTGCCAGCAGTGAATTGTTCGGACAGCCGAACACCGGGGAGCTGTTTTTT
CASSELFGQPNTGELFF
>TRBD2|TRBV29-1|-|TRBJ2-3
TGCAGCGTTGTACCTAGCGGGGTTTTAGATACGCAGTATTTT
CSVVPSGVLDTQYF
>-|TRBV5-1|few|TRBJ2-1
TGCGCCAGCAGCTTGCGACTAGAAGTCTACAATGAGCAGTTCTTC
CASSLRLEVYNEQFF
>-|TRBV7-2|-|TRBJ2-7
TGTGCCAGCAGCTTAGGAGTGGGGAGCTCCTACGAGCAGTACTTC
CASSLGVGSSYEQYF
>TRBD1|TRBV29-1|-|TRBJ2-7
TGCAGCGTTCGGACAGGGGGTATCGAGCAGTACTTC
CSVRTGGIEQYF
>-|TRBV18|-|TRBJ1-2
TGTGCCAGCTCACAGGGGAACTATGGCTACACCTTC
CASSQGNYGYTF
>-|TRBV6-5|-|TRBJ1-5
TGTGCCACGGGGGTTCCATTAGGCAATCAGCCCCAGCATTTT
CATGVPLGNQPQHF
>-|TRBV6-5|-|TRBJ1-2
TGTGCCAGCAGCCCCGGAGGAGTTCGGGGCTACACCTTC
CASSPGGVRGYTF
>-|TRBV18|-|TRBJ1-1
TGTGCCAGCTCACCCGGAGCTCCTAGTCGGGATTTGAACACTGAAGCTTTCTTT
CASSPGAPSRDLNTEAFF
>-|TRBV27|-|TRBJ1-4
TGTGCCAGCACCTCCGCATCCACTATCGGGAATGAAAAACTGTTTTTT
CASTSASTIGNEKLFF
>-|TRBV5-5|few|TRBJ2-6
TGTGCCAGCAGCTTGGGGGACTCGGCCAACGTCCTGACTTTC
CASSLGDSANVLTF
>-|TRBV6-1|-|TRBJ1-5
TGTGCCAGCATCTCCGAAGGGAGGCCCCAGCATTTT
CASISEGRPQHF
>TRBD2|TRBV2|-|TRBJ2-3
TGTGCCAGCAGGAGCGGGACTCCCAGCACAGATACGCAGTATTTT
CASRSGTPSTDTQYF